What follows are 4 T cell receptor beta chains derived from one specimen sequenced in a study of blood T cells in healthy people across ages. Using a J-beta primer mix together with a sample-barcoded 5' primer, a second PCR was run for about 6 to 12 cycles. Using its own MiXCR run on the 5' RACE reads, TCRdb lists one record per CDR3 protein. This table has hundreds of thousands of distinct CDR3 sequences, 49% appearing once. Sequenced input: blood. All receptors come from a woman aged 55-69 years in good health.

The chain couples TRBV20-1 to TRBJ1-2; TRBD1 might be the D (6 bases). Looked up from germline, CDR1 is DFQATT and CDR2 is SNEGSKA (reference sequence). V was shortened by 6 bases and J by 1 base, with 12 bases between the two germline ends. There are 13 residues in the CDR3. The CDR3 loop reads CSASGDNNYGYTF. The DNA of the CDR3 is TGCAGTGCGAGCGGGGACAATAACTATGGCTACACCTTC.

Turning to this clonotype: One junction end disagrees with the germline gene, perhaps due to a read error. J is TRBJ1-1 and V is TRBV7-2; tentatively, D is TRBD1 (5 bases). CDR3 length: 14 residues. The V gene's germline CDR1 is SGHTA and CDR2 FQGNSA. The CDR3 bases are TGTGCCAGCAGTTTAGGGGTGTGGGGCACTGAAGCTTTCTTT. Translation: CASSLGVWGTEAFF.

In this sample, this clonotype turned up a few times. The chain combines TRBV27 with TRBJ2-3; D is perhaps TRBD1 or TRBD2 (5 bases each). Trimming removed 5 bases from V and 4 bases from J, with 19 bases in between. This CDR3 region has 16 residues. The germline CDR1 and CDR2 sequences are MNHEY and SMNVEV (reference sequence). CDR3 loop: CASSLQLAWGADTQYF. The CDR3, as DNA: TGTGCCAGCAGTCTCCAGCTAGCTTGGGGCGCAGATACGCAGTATTTT.

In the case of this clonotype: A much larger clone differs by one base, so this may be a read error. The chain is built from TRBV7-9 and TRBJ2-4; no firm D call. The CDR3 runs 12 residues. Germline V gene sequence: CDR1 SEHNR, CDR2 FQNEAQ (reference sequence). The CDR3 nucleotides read TGTGCCAGCAGCCCTGGCAAAGACATTCAGTACTTC. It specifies CASSPGKDIQYF.